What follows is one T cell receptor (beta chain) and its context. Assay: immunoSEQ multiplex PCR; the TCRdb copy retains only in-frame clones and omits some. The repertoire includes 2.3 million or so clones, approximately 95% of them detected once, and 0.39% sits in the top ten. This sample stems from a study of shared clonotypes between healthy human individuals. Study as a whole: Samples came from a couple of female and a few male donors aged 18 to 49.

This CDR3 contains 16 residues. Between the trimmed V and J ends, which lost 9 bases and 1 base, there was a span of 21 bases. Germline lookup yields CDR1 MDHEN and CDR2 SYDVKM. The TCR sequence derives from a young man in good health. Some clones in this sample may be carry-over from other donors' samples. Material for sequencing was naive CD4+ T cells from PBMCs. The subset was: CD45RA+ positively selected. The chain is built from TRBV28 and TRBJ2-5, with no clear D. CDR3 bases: TGTGCCAGTAGACCGGACCGTAATACCCCCCAAGAGACCCAGTACTTC. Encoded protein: CASRPDRNTPQETQYF. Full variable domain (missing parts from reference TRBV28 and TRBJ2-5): DVKVTQSSRYLVKRTGEKVFLECVQDMDHENMFWYRQDPGLGLRLIYFSYDVKMKEKGDIPEGYSVSREKKERFSLILESASTNQTSMYLCASRPDRNTPQETQYFGPGTRLLVL.